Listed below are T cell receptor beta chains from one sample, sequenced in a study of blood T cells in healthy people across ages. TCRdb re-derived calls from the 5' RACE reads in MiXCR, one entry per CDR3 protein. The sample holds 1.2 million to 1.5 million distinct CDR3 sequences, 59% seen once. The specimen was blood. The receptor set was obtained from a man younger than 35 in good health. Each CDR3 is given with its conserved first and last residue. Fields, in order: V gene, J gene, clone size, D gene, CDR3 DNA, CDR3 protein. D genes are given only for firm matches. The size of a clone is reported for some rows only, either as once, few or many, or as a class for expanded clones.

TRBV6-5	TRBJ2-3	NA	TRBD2	TGTGCCAGCAGCTATAGCGGGAGGGCCACAGATACGCAGTATTTT	CASSYSGRATDTQYF
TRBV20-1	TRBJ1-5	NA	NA	TGCAGTGCTAATTATCAGAATAGTCAGCCCCAGCATTTT	CSANYQNSQPQHF
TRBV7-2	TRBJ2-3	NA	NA	TGTGCCAGCAGCCCCGCGAGTCAAGCGGAAGATACGCAGTATTTT	CASSPASQAEDTQYF
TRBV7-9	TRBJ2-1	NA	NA	TGTGCCAGCAGCTTAGACGGACCGCGGCGCTACAATGAGCAGTTCTTC	CASSLDGPRRYNEQFF
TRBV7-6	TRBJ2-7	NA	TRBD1	TGTGCCAGCAGCGAGACAGGGAACTACGAGCAGTACTTC	CASSETGNYEQYF
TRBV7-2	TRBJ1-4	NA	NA	TGTGCCAGCAGCTTAGACAGGGCCGGCCATAATGAAAAACTGTTTTTT	CASSLDRAGHNEKLFF
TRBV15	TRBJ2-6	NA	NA	TGTGCCACCAGCAGAGATAGAAGGGGGTCCGGGGCCAACGTCCTGACTTTC	CATSRDRRGSGANVLTF
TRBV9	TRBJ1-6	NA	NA	TGTGCCAGCAGCGTAGCTACGGATAATTCACCCCTCCACTTT	CASSVATDNSPLHF
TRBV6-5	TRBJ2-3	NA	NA	TGTGCCAGCAGCATCCGAGGCACGCAGTATTTT	CASSIRGTQYF
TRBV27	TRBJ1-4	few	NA	TGTGCCAGCAGTTTATATAGCAATGAAAAACTGTTTTTT	CASSLYSNEKLFF
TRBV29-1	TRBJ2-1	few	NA	TGCAGCGTTGATAGATCCAGCTCCTACAATGAGCAGTTCTTC	CSVDRSSSYNEQFF
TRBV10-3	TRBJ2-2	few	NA	TGTGCCATCACCGGGGACACCGGGGAGCTGTTTTTT	CAITGDTGELFF
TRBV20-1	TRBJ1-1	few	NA	TGCAGTGCTAGAGATCGGGGACTAGGGACCACTGAAGCTTTCTTT	CSARDRGLGTTEAFF
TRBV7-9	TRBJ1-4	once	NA	TGTGCCAGCAGCTTACAGGGAAACGCAGCAACTAATGAAAAACTGTTTTTT	CASSLQGNAATNEKLFF
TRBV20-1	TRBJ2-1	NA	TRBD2	TGCAGTGCTAGTAGTTCACGGGGGGCCTACAATGAGCAGTTCTTC	CSASSSRGAYNEQFF
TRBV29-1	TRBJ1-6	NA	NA	TGCAGCCCTAAGGTTGGGTTTTATAATTCACCCCTCCACTTT	CSPKVGFYNSPLHF
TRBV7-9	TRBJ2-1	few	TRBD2	TGTGCCAGCAGCTCCAAGCGGGACCTCTCCTACAATGAGCAGTTCTTC	CASSSKRDLSYNEQFF
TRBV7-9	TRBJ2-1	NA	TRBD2	TGTGCCGGGGGGACTAGCGACTACAATGAGCAGTTCTTC	CAGGTSDYNEQFF
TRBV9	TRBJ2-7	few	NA	TGTGCCAGCAGCGTTACCGATAACCCCTACGAGCAGTACTTC	CASSVTDNPYEQYF
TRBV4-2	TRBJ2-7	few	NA	TGTGCCAGCAGCCAAGATCGACTAAGCTCCTACGAGCAGTACTTC	CASSQDRLSSYEQYF
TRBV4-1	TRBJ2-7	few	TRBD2	TGCGCCAGCAGCCTTGTGAGGGGAGGGCCCTACGAGCAGTACTTC	CASSLVRGGPYEQYF
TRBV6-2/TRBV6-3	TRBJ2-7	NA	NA	TGTGCCAGCAGTTACTCGAAAGGGTGCGAGCAGTACTTC	CASSYSKGCEQYF
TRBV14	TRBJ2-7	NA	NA	TGTGCCAGCTCGGATAGCCTAAGCTCCTACGAGCAGTACTTC	CASSDSLSSYEQYF
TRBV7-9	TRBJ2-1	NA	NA	TGTGCCAGTAGACAGAGCTCCTACAATGAGCAGTTATTC	CASRQSSYNEQLF
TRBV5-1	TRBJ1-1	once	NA	TGCGCCAGCAGCTCTAAGGACATGGCGTCGAACACTGAAGCTTTCTTT	CASSSKDMASNTEAFF
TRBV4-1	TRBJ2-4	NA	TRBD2	TGCGCCAGCAGTCAAGGGCTAGCGGTCGGATTCGCCAAAAACATTCAGTACTTC	CASSQGLAVGFAKNIQYF